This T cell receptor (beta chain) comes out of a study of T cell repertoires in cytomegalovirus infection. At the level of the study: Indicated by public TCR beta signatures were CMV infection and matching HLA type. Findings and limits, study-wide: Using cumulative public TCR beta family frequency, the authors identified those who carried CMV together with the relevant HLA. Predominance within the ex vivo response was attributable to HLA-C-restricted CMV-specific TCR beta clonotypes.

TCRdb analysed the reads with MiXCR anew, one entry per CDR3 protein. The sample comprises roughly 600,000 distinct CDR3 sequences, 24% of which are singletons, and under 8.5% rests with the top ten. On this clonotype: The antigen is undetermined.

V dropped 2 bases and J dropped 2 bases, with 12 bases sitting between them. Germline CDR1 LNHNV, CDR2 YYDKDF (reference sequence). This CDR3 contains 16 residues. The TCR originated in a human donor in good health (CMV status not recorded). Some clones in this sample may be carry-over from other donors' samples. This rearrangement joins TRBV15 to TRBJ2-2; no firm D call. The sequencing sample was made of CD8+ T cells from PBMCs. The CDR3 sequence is CATSRLPGRNTGELFF. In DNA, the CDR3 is TGTGCCACCAGCAGACTACCGGGCCGTAACACCGGGGAGCTGTTTTTT.